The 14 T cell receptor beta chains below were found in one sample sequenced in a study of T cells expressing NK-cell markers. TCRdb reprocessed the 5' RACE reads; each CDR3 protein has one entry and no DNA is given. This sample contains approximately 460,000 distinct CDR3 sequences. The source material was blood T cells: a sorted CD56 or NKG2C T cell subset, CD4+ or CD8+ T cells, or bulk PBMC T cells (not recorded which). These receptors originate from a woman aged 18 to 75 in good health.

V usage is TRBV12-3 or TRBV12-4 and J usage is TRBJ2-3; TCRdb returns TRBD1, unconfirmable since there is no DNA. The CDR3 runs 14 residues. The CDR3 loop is CASRLAGGTNTQYF.

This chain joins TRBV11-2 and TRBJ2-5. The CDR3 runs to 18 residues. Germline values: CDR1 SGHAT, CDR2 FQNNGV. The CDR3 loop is CASSLSLTEHFFQETQYF.

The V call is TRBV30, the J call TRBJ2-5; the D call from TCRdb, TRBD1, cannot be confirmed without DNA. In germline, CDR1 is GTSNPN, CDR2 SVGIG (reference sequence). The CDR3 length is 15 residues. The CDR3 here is CAWSQGATGQETQYF.

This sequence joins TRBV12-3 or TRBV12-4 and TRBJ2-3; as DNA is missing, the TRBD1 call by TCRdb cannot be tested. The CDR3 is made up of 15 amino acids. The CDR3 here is CASSSGTAITDTQYF.

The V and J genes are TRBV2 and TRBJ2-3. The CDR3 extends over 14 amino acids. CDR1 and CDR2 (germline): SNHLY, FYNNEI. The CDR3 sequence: CASSDKRSTDTQYF.

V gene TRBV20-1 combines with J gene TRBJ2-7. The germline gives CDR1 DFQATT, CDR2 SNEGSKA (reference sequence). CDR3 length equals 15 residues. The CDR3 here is CSASLGLGSSYEQYF.

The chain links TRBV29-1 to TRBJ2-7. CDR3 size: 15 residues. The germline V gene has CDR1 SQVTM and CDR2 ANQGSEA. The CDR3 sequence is CSVDGSAGGSYEQYF.

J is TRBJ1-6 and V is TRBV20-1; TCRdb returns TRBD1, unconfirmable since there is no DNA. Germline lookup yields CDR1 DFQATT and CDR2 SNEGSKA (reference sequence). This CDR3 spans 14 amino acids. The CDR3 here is CSARDRGSDSPLHF.

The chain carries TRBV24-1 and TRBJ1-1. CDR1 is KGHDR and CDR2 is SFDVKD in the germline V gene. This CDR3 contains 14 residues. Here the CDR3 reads CATSDQIHNTEAFF.

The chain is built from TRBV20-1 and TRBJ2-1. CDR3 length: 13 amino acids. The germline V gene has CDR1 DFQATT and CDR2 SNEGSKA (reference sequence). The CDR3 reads CSARVFSYNEQFF.

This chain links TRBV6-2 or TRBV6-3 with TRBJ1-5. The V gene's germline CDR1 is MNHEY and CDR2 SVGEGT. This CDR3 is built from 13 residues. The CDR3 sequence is CASSYSERQPQHF.

The CDR3 loop is CASSPDTFNEQFF. The V call is TRBV5-1, the J call TRBJ2-1; TCRdb lists TRBD1, though no DNA is available to test this call. The CDR3 spans 13 residues. Germline lookup yields CDR1 SGHRS and CDR2 YFSETQ.

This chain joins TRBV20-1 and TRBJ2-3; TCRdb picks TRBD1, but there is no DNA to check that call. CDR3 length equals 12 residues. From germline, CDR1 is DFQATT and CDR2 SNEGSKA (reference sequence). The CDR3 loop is CSGTRGTDTQYF.

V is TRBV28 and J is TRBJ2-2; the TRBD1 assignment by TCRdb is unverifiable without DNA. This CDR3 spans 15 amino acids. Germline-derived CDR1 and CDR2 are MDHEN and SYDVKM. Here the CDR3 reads CASSPGTGQTGELFF.